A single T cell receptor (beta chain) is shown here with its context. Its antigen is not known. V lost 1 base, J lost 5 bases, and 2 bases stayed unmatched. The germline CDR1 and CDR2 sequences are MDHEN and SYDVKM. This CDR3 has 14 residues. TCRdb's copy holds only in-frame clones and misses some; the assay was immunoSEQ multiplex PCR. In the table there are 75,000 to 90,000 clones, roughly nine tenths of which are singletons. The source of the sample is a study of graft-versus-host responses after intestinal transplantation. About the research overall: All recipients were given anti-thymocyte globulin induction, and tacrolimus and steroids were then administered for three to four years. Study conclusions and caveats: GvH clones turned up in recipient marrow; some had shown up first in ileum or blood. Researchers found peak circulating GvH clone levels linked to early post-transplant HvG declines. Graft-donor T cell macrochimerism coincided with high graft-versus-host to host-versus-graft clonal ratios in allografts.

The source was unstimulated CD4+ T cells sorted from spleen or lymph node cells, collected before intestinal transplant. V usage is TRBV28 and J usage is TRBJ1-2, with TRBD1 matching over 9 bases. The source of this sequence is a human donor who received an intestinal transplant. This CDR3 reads CASSLSTGGYGYTF. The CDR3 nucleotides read TGTGCCAGCAGTTTATCGACAGGGGGTTATGGCTACACCTTC.